The clone carrying this T cell receptor beta chain was seen only once. Antigen specificity is unknown. PCR primers comprised 60 Vbeta and 13 Jbeta primers. Profiled with immunoSEQ multiplex PCR; TCRdb holds only in-frame clones, not every one. The sample comprises 200,000 to 250,000 clones, around 80% of which are singletons, and about 0.22% rests with the top ten. The sample comes from a study of cytomegalovirus exposure and HLA in healthy donors. Study background: For the approximately 400 genotyped donors, around 76% fell within the Caucasian-associated ancestry cluster. Study-wide findings and caveats: As was reported, the classifier diagnosed cytomegalovirus status with high specificity and sensitivity.

V was trimmed by 3 bases and J by 1 base, leaving 11 bases between them. Looked up from germline, CDR1 is SGHRS and CDR2 is YFSETQ. The CDR3 loop spans 15 amino acids. The study sampled nominally healthy donors, though unrecorded immune exposures were likely. V is TRBV5-1 and J is TRBJ2-1; D may be TRBD2 (6 bases). Sequenced input: PBMCs. This TCR was recovered from a girl aged 2 to 10 in good health and CMV-seronegative. This CDR3 is CASSSDGGSYNEQFF. The CDR3 DNA follows: TGCGCCAGCAGCTCTGACGGGGGTTCCTACAATGAGCAGTTCTTC.